Each of the 3 T cell receptor beta chains below was sequenced from the same sample in a study of blood T cell repertoires in COVID-19. Assay: immunoSEQ multiplex PCR; the TCRdb copy retains only in-frame clones and omits some. The sample lists some 300,000 clones; 85% to 90% were seen once. Sequences were obtained from PBMCs or T cells enriched from blood (not recorded which). These receptors originate from a woman aged 50 to 60 who had been exposed to COVID-19.

Comments on this clone: Other DNA sequences within the sample encode an identical CDR3. The chain is built from TRBV5-1 and TRBJ1-1; D is perhaps TRBD1 (5 bases). Germline V lookup: CDR1 SGHRS, CDR2 YFSETQ. The CDR3 totals 12 residues. The germline V and J ends were trimmed by 3 bases and 5 bases, with 8 bases remaining between them. Here the CDR3 reads CASSWGGTEAFF. The CDR3 bases are TGCGCCAGCAGCTGGGGGGGAACTGAAGCTTTCTTT.

The chain's CDR3 is CASSIDAGPYEQYF. In DNA form, the CDR3 reads TGTGCCAGTAGTATCGACGCAGGCCCCTACGAGCAGTACTTC. This chain links TRBV19 with TRBJ2-7; D uncertain. This CDR3 spans 14 amino acids. V dropped 3 bases and J dropped 2 bases, with 11 bases sitting between them. CDR1 and CDR2 (germline): LNHDA, SQIVND (reference sequence). The full variable domain, in which reference TRBV19 and TRBJ2-7 provide the parts outside the CDR3, is DGGITQSPKYLFRKEGQNVTLSCEQNLNHDAMYWYRQDPGQGLRLIYYSQIVNDFQKGDIAEGYSVSREKKESFPLTVTSAQKNPTAFYLCASSIDAGPYEQYFGPGTRLTVT.

The rearrangement uses TRBV6-1 and TRBJ1-4, with 10 nucleotides matching TRBD1. The V segment lost 1 base and the J segment 0 bases; nucleotides outside the gene matches: 5. The V gene's germline CDR1 is MNHNS and CDR2 SASEGT. The CDR3 loop spans 18 amino acids. CDR3 sequence: CASSEGWGTGATNEKLFF. CDR3 DNA sequence: TGTGCCAGCAGTGAAGGGTGGGGGACAGGGGCAACTAATGAAAAACTGTTTTTT.